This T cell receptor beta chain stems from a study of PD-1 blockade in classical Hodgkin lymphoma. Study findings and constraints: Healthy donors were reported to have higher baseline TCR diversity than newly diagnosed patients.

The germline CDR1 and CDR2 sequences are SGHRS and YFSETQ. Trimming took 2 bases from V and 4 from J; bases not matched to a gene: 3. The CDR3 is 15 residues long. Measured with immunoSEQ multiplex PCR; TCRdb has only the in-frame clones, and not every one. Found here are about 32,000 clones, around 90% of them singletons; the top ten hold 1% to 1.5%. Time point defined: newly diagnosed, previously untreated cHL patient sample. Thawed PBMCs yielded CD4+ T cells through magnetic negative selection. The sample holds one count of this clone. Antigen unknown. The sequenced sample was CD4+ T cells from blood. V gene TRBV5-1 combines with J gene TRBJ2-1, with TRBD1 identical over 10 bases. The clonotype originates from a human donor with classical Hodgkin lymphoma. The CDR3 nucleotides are TGCGCCAGCAGCTTCGGGACAGGGGATTACAATGAGCAGTTCTTC. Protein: CASSFGTGDYNEQFF.